Given below is one TCR beta chain in context. This entry belongs to a study of neoadjuvant nivolumab and ipilimumab in lung cancer. Only in-frame clones appear in the TCRdb table, and some are missing; sequencing was by immunoSEQ multiplex PCR. The sample carries 20,000 to 25,000 clones, roughly 84% recorded once. The receptor was isolated from an adult with non-small cell lung cancer. The specimen was peripheral blood, collected before neoadjuvant nivolumab, alone or with ipilimumab.

Here the CDR3 reads CASRPQGVDTQYF. The DNA for the CDR3 is TGCGCCAGCCGCCCTCAGGGGGTGGATACGCAGTATTTT. This chain joins TRBV4-1 and TRBJ2-3; 7 nucleotides match TRBD1. V dropped 8 bases and J dropped 6; count of bases not matched to a gene: 8. The CDR3 covers 13 residues. The germline V gene has CDR1 MGHRA and CDR2 YSYEKL.